This TCR beta chain comes out of a study of OX40 agonist ivuxolimab in advanced cancers. Looking at the study overall: The costimulatory receptor OX40 (CD134) was targeted by ivuxolimab, a fully human IgG2 agonistic monoclonal antibody. Intravenous ivuxolimab was administered to patients every 2 weeks at six dose levels: 0.01, 0.1, 0.3, 1.5, 3 and 10 mg/kg. The paper reports the monotherapy dose-escalation portion (N = 52 patients) of the phase I ivuxolimab trial. Peripheral TCRbeta sequencing aimed to test whether ivuxolimab altered TCR sequence diversity and caused clonal T-cell expansion. In the dose-escalation cohort, around four fifths of patients were male, and the mean age was roughly 60 years, with a range of 23 to 79. Three dose-escalation patients achieved partial responses, one with hepatocellular carcinoma and two with cutaneous melanoma. Of the approximately 53 patients in dose escalation, 19 had hepatocellular carcinoma, some 15 had melanoma, 9 had renal cell carcinoma and 9 had head and neck cancer. Patients were allowed to have had prior anti-PD-1, anti-PD-L1 or anti-CTLA-4 therapy, and approximately 39% of the dose-escalation patients had been treated with checkpoint inhibitors.

Beyond this particular receptor, the publication reports: After ivuxolimab, CD8+ T cells had more expanded clones than CD4+ T cells on average. The antigen specificity of the peripheral T cells that underwent clonal expansion was not determined. At doses of 0.1 to 3.0 mg/kg, clonal expansion of both CD4+ and CD8+ blood T cells was observed from baseline to week 6. Low levels of normalized T-cell clonal expansion were also seen in some patients who did not respond. In the 0.1-3.0 mg/kg groups, partial responders were among the patients with the lowest normalized peripheral clonal expansion, particularly in CD8+ T cells.

The trial excluded patients who had a history of autoimmune disease or who were on systemic immunosuppression. Peripheral blood for TCR sequencing was collected from all dose cohorts at baseline, on cycle 4 day 1, and on cycle 7 day 1. Samples came from an open-label, multicenter, first-in-human phase I dose-escalation trial of ivuxolimab. Adults with locally advanced or metastatic melanoma, renal cell carcinoma, hepatocellular carcinoma or head and neck squamous cell carcinoma were enrolled in the trial. CD4+ and CD8+ T cells were sorted separately from peripheral blood before TCR sequencing. CDR1 and CDR2 are drawn from the germline V gene: SGDLS, YYNGEE. V lost 4 bases and J lost 7 bases, and the count of bases not matched to a germline gene is 8. Counted from cysteine to phenylalanine, this CDR3 has 14 amino acids. The retained sequence is limited to the CDR3, 42 bases, with the frame set at the first base.

To sequence the TCRbeta CDR3 region, genomic DNA was isolated from the sorted cells. The immunoSEQ Assay was used to sequence the TCRbeta CDR3 regions. TCRdb retrieved this table from immuneACCESS and kept in-frame rearrangements only. Not all clones are present; in checked studies, unresolved V genes account for under half, and no reason is known for the remainder. The sample profile shows around 53,000 clones; over 90% of them were found once. 15% to 20% of the sample is taken by the ten largest. A word on this clone: The target of this receptor is not known. No clone much larger than this one lies a single base away; base qualities are absent.

The sample was CD4+ or CD8+ T cells sorted from blood, taken in a trial of the OX40 agonist ivuxolimab. The sequence derives from an adult with an advanced solid tumor such as melanoma, head and neck, liver or kidney cancer. Here the chain combines TRBV9 and TRBJ2-7; TRBD2 aligns with 10 central bases. The nucleotide sequence is given as TGTGCCAGCAGCCCCCGAGGTAGCGGGAGGGAGCAGTACTTC. Translated, it reads CASSPRGSGREQYF.